A single sample gave rise to the 6 T cell receptor beta chains below, sequenced in a study of CD8 T cells in Susac syndrome. Random hexamers primed reverse transcription of about 0.45 to 1 ug RNA. TCRdb processed the immunoSEQ multiplex PCR reads anew with MiXCR; each CDR3 protein has one entry. The table lists about 150,000 distinct CDR3 sequences, approximately 93% of them singletons. Sequencing was carried out using CD4+ T cells from PBMCs. All receptors come from a human donor with multiple sclerosis.

The chain has TRBV2 and TRBJ2-2; TRBD1 aligns across 7 bases. Germline-derived CDR1 and CDR2 are SNHLY and FYNNEI. CDR3 size: 15 residues. J was trimmed by 0 bases and V by 6 bases; bases with no gene match: 4. For the CDR3, the DNA is TGTGCCAGCAGCCAAGACAGGGCGAACACCGGGGAGCTGTTTTTT. Its protein is CASSQDRANTGELFF.

The CDR3 sequence is CAWRGGLNTGELFF. CDR3 DNA: TGTGCCTGGAGAGGCGGGTTGAACACCGGGGAGCTGTTTTTT. The chain employs TRBV30 and TRBJ2-2, with a weak D call TRBD2 (5 bases). The CDR3 runs to 14 residues. The germline gives CDR1 GTSNPN, CDR2 SVGIG (reference sequence). V was cut by 3 bases and J by 1 base, with 9 bases left in between.

This chain connects TRBV27 to TRBJ2-3; 14 positions match TRBD2. The germline CDR1 and CDR2 sequences are MNHEY and SMNVEV (reference sequence). J was trimmed by 4 bases and V by 6 bases; bases with no gene match: 6. There are 16 residues in the CDR3. The CDR3: CASSPGLAGGADTQYF. DNA for the CDR3: TGTGCCAGCAGCCCCGGACTAGCGGGAGGTGCAGATACGCAGTATTTT.

The chain carries TRBV20-1 and TRBJ1-1; D is ambiguous. V lost 3 bases and J 3 bases, leaving 11 bases between the germline ends. Germline V gene data show CDR1 as DFQATT and CDR2 as SNEGSKA (reference sequence). The CDR3 is 13 amino acids. The chain's CDR3 is CSASEGSHTEAFF. CDR3 bases: TGCAGTGCTAGTGAAGGCAGCCACACTGAAGCTTTCTTT.

The rearrangement links TRBV10-3 to TRBJ1-3; 8 nucleotides line up with TRBD1. CDR1 is ENHRY and CDR2 is SYGVKD in the germline V gene. V gave up 6 bases and J gave up 0 bases; unmatched junction bases: 4. The CDR3 is 15 residues long. The DNA for the CDR3 is TGTGCCATCAGGGCAGGGACAGGCTCTGGAAACACCATATATTTT. It specifies CAIRAGTGSGNTIYF.

The chain uses TRBV11-2 and TRBJ1-4; 8 nucleotides line up with TRBD1. The V segment lost 3 bases and the J segment 8 bases; nucleotides outside the gene matches: 5. CDR1 and CDR2 from the germline V gene are SGHAT and FQNNGV. The CDR3 has 14 residues. Here the CDR3 DNA reads TGTGCCAGCAGCTTTACAGGGGGAGAAGAAAAACTGTTTTTT. Encoded protein: CASSFTGGEEKLFF.